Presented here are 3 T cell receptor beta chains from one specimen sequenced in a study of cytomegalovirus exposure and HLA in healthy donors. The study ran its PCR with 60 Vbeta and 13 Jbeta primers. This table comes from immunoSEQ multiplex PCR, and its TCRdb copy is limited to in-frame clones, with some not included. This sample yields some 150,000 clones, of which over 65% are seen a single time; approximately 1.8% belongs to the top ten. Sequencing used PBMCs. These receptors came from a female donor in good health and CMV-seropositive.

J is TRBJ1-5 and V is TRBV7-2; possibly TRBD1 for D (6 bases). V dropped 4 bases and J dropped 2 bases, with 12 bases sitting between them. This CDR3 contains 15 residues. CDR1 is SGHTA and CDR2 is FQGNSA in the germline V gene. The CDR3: CASSSNRVGNQPQHF. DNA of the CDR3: TGTGCCAGCAGCTCAAACAGGGTCGGCAATCAGCCCCAGCATTTT.

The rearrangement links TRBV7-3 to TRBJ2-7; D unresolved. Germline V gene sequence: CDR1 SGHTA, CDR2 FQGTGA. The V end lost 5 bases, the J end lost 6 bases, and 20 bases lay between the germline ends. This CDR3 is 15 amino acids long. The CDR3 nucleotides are TGTGCCAGCAGCCCCCGTGGCGGTATCATGGGCGAGCAGTACTTC. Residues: CASSPRGGIMGEQYF.

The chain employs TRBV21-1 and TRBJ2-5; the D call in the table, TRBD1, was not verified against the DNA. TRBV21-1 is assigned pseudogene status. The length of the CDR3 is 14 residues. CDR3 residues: CASSSHRGQETQYF. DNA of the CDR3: TGTGCCAGCAGCAGTCACAGGGGACAAGAGACCCAGTACTTC.